Listed below are T cell receptor beta chains from one sample, sequenced in a study of blood T cell repertoires in COVID-19. Assay used: immunoSEQ multiplex PCR; TCRdb lists only in-frame clones, some missing. Of around 310,000 clones in the sample, nearly 90% were seen once. The sequencing input was peripheral blood. These receptors were obtained from a woman in her thirties or forties with COVID-19, enrolled during active disease. Both conserved end residues are part of each CDR3. The D gene is left open where the match is weak. Some rows have no size entry. The others give once, few or many, or a class for an expanded clone.

abundance: -
d_gene: TRBD2
j_gene: TRBJ2-7
v_gene: TRBV27
CDR3nt: TGTGCCAGCAGTAACCCCGGTGGAGCGGGATTCTACGAGCAGTACTTC
CDR3aa: CASSNPGGAGFYEQYF

abundance: once
d_gene: TRBD1
j_gene: TRBJ1-3
v_gene: TRBV18
CDR3nt: TGTGCCAGCTCACCAAGACAGGGAGTGGCCTCTGGAAACACCATATATTTT
CDR3aa: CASSPRQGVASGNTIYF

abundance: -
d_gene: -
j_gene: TRBJ1-3
v_gene: TRBV11-3
CDR3nt: TGTGCCAGCAGCGAGGTCTCTGGAAACACCATATATTTT
CDR3aa: CASSEVSGNTIYF

abundance: -
d_gene: TRBD1
j_gene: TRBJ1-4
v_gene: TRBV5-4
CDR3nt: TGTGCCAGCAGCTCGACCAGGGGGGACGAACTGTTTTTT
CDR3aa: CASSSTRGDELFF

abundance: once
d_gene: TRBD1
j_gene: TRBJ2-3
v_gene: TRBV27
CDR3nt: TGTGCCAGCAGTTTTAAGGACAGGCTCACAGATACGCAGTATTTT
CDR3aa: CASSFKDRLTDTQYF

abundance: -
d_gene: TRBD1
j_gene: TRBJ1-5
v_gene: TRBV28
CDR3nt: TGTGCCAGCAGTCTACCTGACAGGGCCAATCAGCCCCAGCATTTT
CDR3aa: CASSLPDRANQPQHF

abundance: once
d_gene: -
j_gene: TRBJ1-6
v_gene: TRBV30
CDR3nt: TGTGCCTGGGGGCCCCAACCCAATTCACCCCTCCACTTT
CDR3aa: CAWGPQPNSPLHF

abundance: -
d_gene: -
j_gene: TRBJ2-7
v_gene: TRBV18
CDR3nt: TGTGCCAGCTCACCAACCTCGGGGGTTGCCTACGAGCAGTACTTC
CDR3aa: CASSPTSGVAYEQYF

abundance: -
d_gene: TRBD1
j_gene: TRBJ1-6
v_gene: TRBV19
CDR3nt: TGTGCCAGTAGTGCATGGGACAGCCTTAATTCACCCCTCCACTTT
CDR3aa: CASSAWDSLNSPLHF

abundance: -
d_gene: TRBD1
j_gene: TRBJ1-1
v_gene: TRBV19
CDR3nt: TGTGCCAGTTTAGGACAGGGATACACTGAAGCTTTCTTT
CDR3aa: CASLGQGYTEAFF

abundance: -
d_gene: -
j_gene: TRBJ2-7
v_gene: TRBV7-2
CDR3nt: TGTGCCAGCAGCCCGTCGGGGGTAGCAGGGATAAGCTACGAGCAGTACTTC
CDR3aa: CASSPSGVAGISYEQYF

abundance: -
d_gene: -
j_gene: TRBJ1-5
v_gene: TRBV4-3
CDR3nt: TGCGCCAGCAGCCAAGTGGTGACAACGGACTATCAGCCCCAGCATTTT
CDR3aa: CASSQVVTTDYQPQHF

abundance: -
d_gene: -
j_gene: TRBJ2-1
v_gene: TRBV11-2
CDR3nt: TGTGCCAGCAGCTTAGCCGGGAATGAGCAGTTCTTC
CDR3aa: CASSLAGNEQFF

abundance: few
d_gene: TRBD1
j_gene: TRBJ2-6
v_gene: TRBV6-6
CDR3nt: TGTGCCAGCAGCCCGCACCCACCGGGACAGGGGATTTCTGGGGCCAACGTCCTGACTTTC
CDR3aa: CASSPHPPGQGISGANVLTF

abundance: -
d_gene: TRBD1
j_gene: TRBJ1-1
v_gene: TRBV7-9
CDR3nt: TGTGCCAGCAGATCCGGACAGGGGACTACTGAAGCTTTCTTT
CDR3aa: CASRSGQGTTEAFF

abundance: -
d_gene: -
j_gene: TRBJ2-3
v_gene: TRBV7-9
CDR3nt: TGTGCCAGCATCAGGGGTACAGGGTCGCTCGCAGATACGCAGTATTTT
CDR3aa: CASIRGTGSLADTQYF

abundance: -
d_gene: TRBD1
j_gene: TRBJ2-2
v_gene: TRBV13
CDR3nt: TGTGCCAGCAGCGTAATACCGGGACAGGGACTCACCGGGGAGCTGTTTTTT
CDR3aa: CASSVIPGQGLTGELFF

abundance: -
d_gene: TRBD2
j_gene: TRBJ2-1
v_gene: TRBV9
CDR3nt: TGTGCCAGCAGCGTCCATAGCGGGAGGGCCTACAATGAGCAGTTCTTC
CDR3aa: CASSVHSGRAYNEQFF

abundance: -
d_gene: TRBD2
j_gene: TRBJ2-7
v_gene: TRBV9
CDR3nt: TGTGCCAGCAGCGTAGAGGCGGCTAGCGGGCAAGGGTACGAGCAGTACTTC
CDR3aa: CASSVEAASGQGYEQYF

abundance: -
d_gene: -
j_gene: TRBJ1-4
v_gene: TRBV20-1
CDR3nt: TGCAGTGCTAGTTACGGGACTAATGAAAAACTGTTTTTT
CDR3aa: CSASYGTNEKLFF

abundance: -
d_gene: -
j_gene: TRBJ1-6
v_gene: TRBV4-3
CDR3nt: TGCGCCAGCAGCCAAGGGACACCTTCATATAATTCACCCCTCCACTTT
CDR3aa: CASSQGTPSYNSPLHF

abundance: -
d_gene: TRBD1
j_gene: TRBJ1-3
v_gene: TRBV5-6
CDR3nt: TGTGCCAGCAGCCGGGACAGGGTGACTGGAAACACCATATATTTT
CDR3aa: CASSRDRVTGNTIYF

abundance: -
d_gene: TRBD2
j_gene: TRBJ2-5
v_gene: TRBV28
CDR3nt: TGTGCCAGCGGGACTAGCGGGAGTAGGTCGGAGACCCAGTACTTC
CDR3aa: CASGTSGSRSETQYF

abundance: -
d_gene: TRBD1
j_gene: TRBJ1-1
v_gene: TRBV5-1
CDR3nt: TGCGCCAGCAGCTTCGGACAGGGGACTGAAGCTTTCTTT
CDR3aa: CASSFGQGTEAFF

abundance: once
d_gene: -
j_gene: TRBJ1-2
v_gene: TRBV30
CDR3nt: TGTGCCTATGGGAGGGCACGCGGCTACACCTTC
CDR3aa: CAYGRARGYTF

abundance: once
d_gene: -
j_gene: TRBJ1-1
v_gene: TRBV7-3
CDR3nt: TGTGCCAGCAGCGTCGAGGGGGACACCGAAGCTTTCTTT
CDR3aa: CASSVEGDTEAFF

abundance: -
d_gene: TRBD2
j_gene: TRBJ2-2
v_gene: TRBV28
CDR3nt: TGTGCCAGCCTCTTAGCGGGAGGGGGTACCGGGGAGCTGTTTTTT
CDR3aa: CASLLAGGGTGELFF

abundance: -
d_gene: TRBD1
j_gene: TRBJ1-1
v_gene: TRBV3-1/TRBV3-2
CDR3nt: TGTGCCAGCAGTTCCACAGGGGGCGGTACTGAAGCTTTCTTT
CDR3aa: CASSSTGGGTEAFF

abundance: -
d_gene: -
j_gene: TRBJ2-5
v_gene: TRBV28
CDR3nt: TGTGCCAGCAGTTTGGGGCCTTTTGTACGGGAGACCCAGTACTTC
CDR3aa: CASSLGPFVRETQYF

abundance: -
d_gene: -
j_gene: TRBJ2-7
v_gene: TRBV7-3
CDR3nt: TGTGCCAGCAGCTTAACAGGAGGGGACTCCTACGAGCAGTACTTC
CDR3aa: CASSLTGGDSYEQYF

abundance: -
d_gene: -
j_gene: TRBJ2-1
v_gene: TRBV27
CDR3nt: TGTGCCAGCAGTGGACTAATCAGATACAATGAGCAGTTCTTC
CDR3aa: CASSGLIRYNEQFF

abundance: -
d_gene: -
j_gene: TRBJ1-5
v_gene: TRBV6-5
CDR3nt: TGTGCCAGCAGTCTACAGGGCAGCGATCAGCCCCAGCATTTT
CDR3aa: CASSLQGSDQPQHF

abundance: once
d_gene: TRBD2
j_gene: TRBJ2-5
v_gene: TRBV9
CDR3nt: TGTGCCAGCAGCGTAACTAGCGGGGCTCAAGAGACCCAGTACTTC
CDR3aa: CASSVTSGAQETQYF

abundance: -
d_gene: -
j_gene: TRBJ2-2
v_gene: TRBV7-2
CDR3nt: TGTGCCAGCAGCTTAGAAGTGGCAGGGAAACCCGGGGAGCTGTTTTTT
CDR3aa: CASSLEVAGKPGELFF

abundance: -
d_gene: -
j_gene: TRBJ2-7
v_gene: TRBV28
CDR3nt: TGTGCCAGCATTAGCAACGACCGGGACTCTAACTACGAGCAGTACTTC
CDR3aa: CASISNDRDSNYEQYF

abundance: -
d_gene: -
j_gene: TRBJ2-1
v_gene: TRBV9
CDR3nt: TGTGCCAGCAGCGTAGTACTAGCTGGAAATGAGCAGTTCTTC
CDR3aa: CASSVVLAGNEQFF

abundance: -
d_gene: -
j_gene: TRBJ2-1
v_gene: TRBV9
CDR3nt: TGTGCCAGCGGGAGCTCCTACAATGAGCAGTTCTTC
CDR3aa: CASGSSYNEQFF

abundance: -
d_gene: TRBD2
j_gene: TRBJ2-3
v_gene: TRBV6-6
CDR3nt: TGTGCCAGCGGAACTAGCGGGGGAAGCACAGATACGCAGTATTTT
CDR3aa: CASGTSGGSTDTQYF

abundance: few
d_gene: TRBD2
j_gene: TRBJ2-7
v_gene: TRBV11-2
CDR3nt: TGTGCCAGCAGCTTAGAGGGACTACCCTTCGAGCAGTACTTC
CDR3aa: CASSLEGLPFEQYF

abundance: -
d_gene: TRBD2
j_gene: TRBJ2-3
v_gene: TRBV27
CDR3nt: TGTGCCAGCAGTTTAGTTGGCGGGAGGACAGATACGCAGTATTTT
CDR3aa: CASSLVGGRTDTQYF

abundance: -
d_gene: -
j_gene: TRBJ1-6
v_gene: TRBV7-3
CDR3nt: TGTGCCAGCAGCTTAGCGTCGGGAAATTCACCCCTCCACTTT
CDR3aa: CASSLASGNSPLHF

abundance: -
d_gene: -
j_gene: TRBJ2-5
v_gene: TRBV7-3
CDR3nt: TGTGCCAGCAGCCGCCAGGTGTTGGAGACCCAGTACTTC
CDR3aa: CASSRQVLETQYF

abundance: -
d_gene: -
j_gene: TRBJ2-7
v_gene: TRBV7-2
CDR3nt: TGTGCCAGCAGATATACAGGGACCTACGAGCAGTACTTC
CDR3aa: CASRYTGTYEQYF

abundance: few
d_gene: TRBD1
j_gene: TRBJ1-5
v_gene: TRBV20-1
CDR3nt: TGCAGTGCTAGTTACGCGACAGGGGTAAATCAGCCCCAGCATTTT
CDR3aa: CSASYATGVNQPQHF

abundance: -
d_gene: TRBD1
j_gene: TRBJ1-2
v_gene: TRBV27
CDR3nt: TGTGCCAGCAGGAACCCGGGACAGCACTATGGCTACACCTTC
CDR3aa: CASRNPGQHYGYTF

abundance: -
d_gene: -
j_gene: TRBJ1-1
v_gene: TRBV30
CDR3nt: TGTGCCTGGAGTTGGAGGGCCAACACTGAAGCTTTCTTT
CDR3aa: CAWSWRANTEAFF

abundance: -
d_gene: TRBD1
j_gene: TRBJ2-7
v_gene: TRBV7-2
CDR3nt: TGTGCCAGCAGCATTGGGACAGGAGAGGGGTACGAGCAGTACTTC
CDR3aa: CASSIGTGEGYEQYF

abundance: few
d_gene: TRBD2
j_gene: TRBJ2-3
v_gene: TRBV25-1
CDR3nt: TGTGCCAGCAGTCGGCTAGCGGGATTTACAGATACGCAGTATTTT
CDR3aa: CASSRLAGFTDTQYF

abundance: once
d_gene: -
j_gene: TRBJ2-7
v_gene: TRBV7-8
CDR3nt: TGTGCCAGCAGCTCCTCCGGACAGTACGAGCAGTACTTC
CDR3aa: CASSSSGQYEQYF

abundance: once
d_gene: -
j_gene: TRBJ2-1
v_gene: TRBV3-1/TRBV3-2
CDR3nt: TGTGCCAGCAGCCAAGGAACAATAGCGCAGCACAACAATGAGCAGTTCTTC
CDR3aa: CASSQGTIAQHNNEQFF

abundance: -
d_gene: TRBD1
j_gene: TRBJ1-1
v_gene: TRBV5-6
CDR3nt: TGTGCCAGCAGCCGGGTCGGGACAGGGCATCAAGCTTTCTTT
CDR3aa: CASSRVGTGHQAFF

abundance: -
d_gene: -
j_gene: TRBJ1-5
v_gene: TRBV18
CDR3nt: TGTGCCAGCTCACTAGGACAGCCTGGGAGCAATCAGCCCCAGCATTTT
CDR3aa: CASSLGQPGSNQPQHF

abundance: -
d_gene: -
j_gene: TRBJ2-3
v_gene: TRBV9
CDR3nt: TGTGCCAGCAACGCGGGCAGCACAGATACGCAGTATTTT
CDR3aa: CASNAGSTDTQYF

abundance: -
d_gene: TRBD1
j_gene: TRBJ1-2
v_gene: TRBV6-5
CDR3nt: TGTGCCGTCTGGGACAGGGGAGCCCTGTCCTATGGCTACACCTTC
CDR3aa: CAVWDRGALSYGYTF

abundance: -
d_gene: TRBD1
j_gene: TRBJ2-3
v_gene: TRBV10-3
CDR3nt: TGTGCCATCACCCTGGGACAGGGGGCGACAGATACGCAGTATTTT
CDR3aa: CAITLGQGATDTQYF

abundance: once
d_gene: -
j_gene: TRBJ2-7
v_gene: TRBV28
CDR3nt: TGTGCCAGCAGTCCCGACAGGTCTAGGTACGAGCAGTACTTC
CDR3aa: CASSPDRSRYEQYF

abundance: -
d_gene: -
j_gene: TRBJ1-5
v_gene: TRBV18
CDR3nt: TGTGCCAGCTCACCCCGGACTAATCAGCCCCAGCATTTT
CDR3aa: CASSPRTNQPQHF

abundance: -
d_gene: TRBD2
j_gene: TRBJ2-3
v_gene: TRBV10-3
CDR3nt: TGTGCCATCAGTGAGCTACTAGCGGGGGTAGATACGCAGTATTTT
CDR3aa: CAISELLAGVDTQYF

abundance: -
d_gene: -
j_gene: TRBJ1-5
v_gene: TRBV13
CDR3nt: TGTGCCAGCAGCTACGGTCAGGGTGGGCAGCCCCAGCATTTT
CDR3aa: CASSYGQGGQPQHF

abundance: -
d_gene: -
j_gene: TRBJ2-2
v_gene: TRBV7-2
CDR3nt: TGTGCCAGCAGCTTCACAGTTGTACCCGGGGAGCTGTTTTTT
CDR3aa: CASSFTVVPGELFF